The source of this T cell receptor beta chain is a study of vaccination and CD4 T cells after COVID-19. The treatment was: approximately 11-day PBMC culture with coronavirus spike peptide pools or control peptides (ViraFEST assay). The CDR3 is 15 amino acids. Trimming shortened V by 3 bases and J by 5 bases, and 14 bases separated the two germline ends. CDR1 LNHDA and CDR2 SQIVND come from the germline V gene (reference sequence). CD4+ T cells that had been cultured provided DNA sequenced with the Oncomine TCR Beta short-read assay. TCRdb passed the PCR reads through MiXCR, listing each CDR3 protein once. The sample consists of 20,000 or so distinct CDR3 sequences, 45% to 65% of them appearing once. This clonotype has more than one count but fewer than ten. Its antigen remains unknown.

Sequenced here: CD4+ T cells from blood, cultured in vitro, sampled before SARS-CoV-2 vaccination. The TCR was taken from a human donor who had recovered from COVID-19. The rearrangement links TRBV19 to TRBJ1-5; D gene ambiguous. In DNA form, the CDR3 reads TGTGCCAGTAGTATGGCCATGGGGATATATCAGCCCCAGCATTTT. It codes for CASSMAMGIYQPQHF.